The entry that follows covers one TCR beta chain sequence. This entry belongs to a study of cytomegalovirus exposure and HLA in healthy donors. Germline loops: CDR1 SGHNT, CDR2 YENEEA. The CDR3 has 14 residues. The V end lost 3 bases, the J end lost 7 bases, and 13 bases lay between the germline ends. Donors were drawn from the approximately 120-subject validation cohort, separate from the roughly 700-subject first cohort. Here immunoSEQ multiplex PCR was the method, and the copy in TCRdb shows in-frame clones only, minus some. This sample carries 150,000 to 200,000 clones, roughly 88% of them seen once, and the ten largest clones take almost 1.5%.

The source of this sequence is a woman between 18 and 30 years old in good health and CMV-seronegative. Material for sequencing was PBMCs. The chain employs TRBV11-3 and TRBJ2-1, with D uncertain. The CDR3 sequence is CASSLLGQENEQFF. The CDR3 DNA is TGTGCCAGCAGCTTGTTGGGCCAGGAAAATGAGCAGTTCTTC. Together with reference TRBV11-3 and TRBJ2-1, the CDR3 gives the full variable domain: EAGVVQSPRYKIIEKKQPVAFWCNPISGHNTLYWYLQNLGQGPELLIRYENEEAVDDSQLPKDRFSAERLKGVDSTLKIQPAELGDSAVYLCASSLLGQENEQFFGPGTRLTVL.